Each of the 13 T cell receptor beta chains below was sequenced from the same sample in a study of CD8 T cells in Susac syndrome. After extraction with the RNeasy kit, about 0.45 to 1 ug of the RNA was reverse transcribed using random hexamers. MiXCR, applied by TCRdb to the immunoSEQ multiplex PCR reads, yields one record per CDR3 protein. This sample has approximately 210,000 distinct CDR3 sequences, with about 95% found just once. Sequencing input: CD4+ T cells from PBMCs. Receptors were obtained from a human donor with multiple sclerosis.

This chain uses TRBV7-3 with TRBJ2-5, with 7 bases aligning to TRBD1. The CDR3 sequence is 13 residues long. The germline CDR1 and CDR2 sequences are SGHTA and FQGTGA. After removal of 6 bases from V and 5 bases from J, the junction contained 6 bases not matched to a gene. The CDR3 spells CASSSGTVETQYF. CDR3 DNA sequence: TGTGCCAGCAGTTCCGGGACAGTCGAGACCCAGTACTTC. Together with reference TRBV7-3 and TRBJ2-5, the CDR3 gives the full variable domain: GAGVSQTPSNKVTEKGKYVELRCDPISGHTALYWYRQSLGQGPEFLIYFQGTGAADDSGLPNDRFFAVRPEGSVSTLKIQRTERGDSAVYLCASSSGTVETQYFGPGTRLLVL.

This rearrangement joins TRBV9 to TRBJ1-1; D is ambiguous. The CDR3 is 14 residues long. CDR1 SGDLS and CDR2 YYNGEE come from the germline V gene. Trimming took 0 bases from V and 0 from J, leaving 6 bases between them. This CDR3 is CASSVEGMNTEAFF. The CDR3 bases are TGTGCCAGCAGCGTAGAAGGAATGAACACTGAAGCTTTCTTT.

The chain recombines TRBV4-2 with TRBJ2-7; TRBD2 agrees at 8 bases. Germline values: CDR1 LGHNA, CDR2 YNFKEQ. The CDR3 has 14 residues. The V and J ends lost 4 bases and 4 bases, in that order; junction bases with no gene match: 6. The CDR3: CASSPKRELYEQYF. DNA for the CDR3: TGTGCCAGCAGCCCGAAGCGGGAGTTGTACGAGCAGTACTTC.

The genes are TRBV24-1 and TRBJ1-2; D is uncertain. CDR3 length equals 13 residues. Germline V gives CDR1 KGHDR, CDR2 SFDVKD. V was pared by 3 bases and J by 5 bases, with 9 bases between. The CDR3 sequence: CATSDQDFYGYTF. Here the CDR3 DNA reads TGTGCCACCAGTGATCAGGACTTTTATGGCTACACCTTC.

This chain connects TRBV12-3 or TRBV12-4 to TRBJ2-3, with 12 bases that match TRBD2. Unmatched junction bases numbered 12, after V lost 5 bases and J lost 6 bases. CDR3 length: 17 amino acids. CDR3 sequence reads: CASSPRGGLAGRDTQYF. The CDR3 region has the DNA TGTGCCAGCAGTCCCCGGGGCGGACTAGCGGGACGTGATACGCAGTATTTT.

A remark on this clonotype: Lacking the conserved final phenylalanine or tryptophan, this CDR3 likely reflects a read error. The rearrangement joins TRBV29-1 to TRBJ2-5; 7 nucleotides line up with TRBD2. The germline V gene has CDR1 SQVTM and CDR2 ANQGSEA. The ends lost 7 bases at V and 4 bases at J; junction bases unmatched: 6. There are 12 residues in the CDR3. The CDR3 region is CSAGRGGETQYL. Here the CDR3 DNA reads TGCAGCGCTGGGAGGGGAGGAGAGACCCAGTACTTG.

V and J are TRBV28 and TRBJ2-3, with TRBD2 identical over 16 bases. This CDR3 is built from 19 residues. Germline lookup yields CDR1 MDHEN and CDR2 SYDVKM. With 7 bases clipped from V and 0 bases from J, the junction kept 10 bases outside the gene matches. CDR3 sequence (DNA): TGTGCCAGCACCCTTGGGGGACTAGCGGGAGGGACTAGCACAGATACGCAGTATTTT. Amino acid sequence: CASTLGGLAGGTSTDTQYF.

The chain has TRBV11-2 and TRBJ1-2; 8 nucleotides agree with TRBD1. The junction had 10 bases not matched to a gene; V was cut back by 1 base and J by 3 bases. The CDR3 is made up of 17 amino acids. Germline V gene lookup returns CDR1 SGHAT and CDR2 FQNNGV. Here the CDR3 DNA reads TGTGCCAGCAGCTTAGGCCGACAGGGGATCAAGGACTATGGCTACACCTTC. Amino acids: CASSLGRQGIKDYGYTF.

CDR3 bases: TGCAGTGCTCAGCCCGGTGACTACGAGCAGTACTTC. Translation: CSAQPGDYEQYF. The rearrangement joins TRBV20-1 to TRBJ2-7; D call uncertain. Germline lookup yields CDR1 DFQATT and CDR2 SNEGSKA (reference sequence). The CDR3 runs 12 residues. The V gene lost 5 bases and the J gene lost 3 bases, with 11 bases spanning the gap.

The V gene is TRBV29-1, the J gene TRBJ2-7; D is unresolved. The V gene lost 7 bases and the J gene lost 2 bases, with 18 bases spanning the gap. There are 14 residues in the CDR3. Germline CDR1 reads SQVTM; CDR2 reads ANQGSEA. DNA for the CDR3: TGCAGCGCCGACGACCCGAGACGCCCCTACGAGCAGTACTTC. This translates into CSADDPRRPYEQYF.

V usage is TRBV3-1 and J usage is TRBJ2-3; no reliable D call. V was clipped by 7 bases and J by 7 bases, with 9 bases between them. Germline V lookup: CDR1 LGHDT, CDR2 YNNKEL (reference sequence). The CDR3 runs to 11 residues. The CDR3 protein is CASNSGNTQYF. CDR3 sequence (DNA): TGTGCCAGCAACTCGGGTAATACGCAGTATTTT.

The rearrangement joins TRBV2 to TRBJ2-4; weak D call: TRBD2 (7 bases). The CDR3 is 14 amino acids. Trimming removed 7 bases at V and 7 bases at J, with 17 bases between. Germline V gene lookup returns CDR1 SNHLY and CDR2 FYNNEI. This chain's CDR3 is CASTYSGGGNIQYF. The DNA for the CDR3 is TGTGCCAGCACTTACTCGGGGGGCGGTAACATTCAGTACTTC.

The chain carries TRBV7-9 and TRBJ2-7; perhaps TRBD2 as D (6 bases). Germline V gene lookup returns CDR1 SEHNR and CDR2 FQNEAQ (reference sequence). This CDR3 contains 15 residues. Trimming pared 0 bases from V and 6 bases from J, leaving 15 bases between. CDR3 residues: CASSLAPAAGREQYF. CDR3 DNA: TGTGCCAGCAGCTTAGCCCCGGCGGCGGGACGCGAGCAGTACTTC. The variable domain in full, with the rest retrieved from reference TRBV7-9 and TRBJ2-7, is DTGVSQNPRHKITKRGQNVTFRCDPISEHNRLYWYRQTLGQGPEFLTYFQNEAQLEKSRLLSDRFSAERPKGSFSTLEIQRTEQGDSAMYLCASSLAPAAGREQYFGPGTRLTVT.